This T cell receptor (beta chain) was captured in a study of cytomegalovirus exposure and HLA in healthy donors. PCR amplification relied on 60 Vbeta primers (plus 13 Jbeta primers). This table comes from immunoSEQ multiplex PCR, and its TCRdb copy is limited to in-frame clones, with some not included. Of around 200,000 clones in the sample, over 60% were seen once. The CDR3 contains 16 residues. Losses at the gene ends were 2 bases for V and 8 bases for J; bases not matched to a gene: 5. Germline values: CDR1 LNHDA, CDR2 SQIVND (reference sequence). Note on this clone: Its antigen is still unknown.

Study findings and constraints: Among donors in an Asian-associated ancestry cluster, a later analysis reportedly found fewer N-insertions than the approximately 700-donor mean. Follow-up analysis found HLA locus-dependent TCR association rates, highest for DRB1 and lowest for HLA-C. CMV serostatus was the sole immune exposure information available.

Sequencing used PBMCs. This sequence joins TRBV19 and TRBJ2-1; TRBD2 agrees at 14 bases. This TCR was sampled from a woman aged 45 to 65 in good health and CMV-seronegative. This CDR3 is CASSISGTSGSYEQFF. The CDR3 DNA follows: TGTGCCAGTAGTATATCGGGGACTAGCGGGAGTTATGAGCAGTTCTTC. The whole variable domain, filled in from reference TRBV19 and TRBJ2-1, reads DGGITQSPKYLFRKEGQNVTLSCEQNLNHDAMYWYRQDPGQGLRLIYYSQIVNDFQKGDIAEGYSVSREKKESFPLTVTSAQKNPTAFYLCASSISGTSGSYEQFFGPGTRLTVL.